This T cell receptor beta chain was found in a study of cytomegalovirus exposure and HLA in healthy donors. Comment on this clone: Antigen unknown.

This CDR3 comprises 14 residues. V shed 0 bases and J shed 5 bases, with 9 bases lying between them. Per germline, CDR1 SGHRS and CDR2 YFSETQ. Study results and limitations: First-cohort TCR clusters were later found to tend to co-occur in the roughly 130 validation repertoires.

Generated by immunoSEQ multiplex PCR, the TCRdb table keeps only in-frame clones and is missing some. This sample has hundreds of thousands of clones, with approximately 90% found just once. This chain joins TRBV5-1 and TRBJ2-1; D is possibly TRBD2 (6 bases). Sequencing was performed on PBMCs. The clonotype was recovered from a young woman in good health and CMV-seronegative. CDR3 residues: CASSLGTTNNEQFF. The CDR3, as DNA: TGCGCCAGCAGCTTGGGGACTACCAACAATGAGCAGTTCTTC.